The 12 T cell receptor beta chains reported below all come from one sample, sequenced in a study of OX40 agonist ivuxolimab in advanced cancers. Generated by immunoSEQ multiplex PCR, the TCRdb table keeps only in-frame clones and is missing some. The data hold tens of thousands of clones, with approximately 84% observed a single time. Sequenced material: CD4+ or CD8+ T cells sorted from blood, taken in a trial of the OX40 agonist ivuxolimab. The source of these receptors is an adult with an advanced solid tumor such as melanoma, head and neck, liver or kidney cancer.

The genes are TRBV29-1 and TRBJ2-1; 8 bases agree with TRBD1. Germline V gene sequence: CDR1 SQVTM, CDR2 ANQGSEA. V was clipped by 7 bases and J by 5 bases; unmatched bases: 4. The CDR3 totals 12 residues. The CDR3 region is CSARTGNNEQFF. CDR3 in DNA: TGCAGCGCCCGGACAGGGAACAATGAGCAGTTCTTC.

The rearrangement links TRBV7-8 to TRBJ1-1, with D uncertain. CDR3 length: 15 amino acids. Germline CDR1 and CDR2: SGHVS and FQNEAQ. V lost 5 bases to trimming and J lost 0 bases, with 13 bases between them. CDR3 sequence: CASSLSGYVNTEAFF. The CDR3 DNA follows: TGTGCCAGCAGCCTATCTGGGTACGTGAACACTGAAGCTTTCTTT.

This rearrangement joins TRBV14 to TRBJ1-1, with D maybe TRBD1 (5 bases). The V gene lost 4 bases and the J gene lost 11 bases, with 17 bases spanning the gap. The CDR3 consists of 13 residues. The germline gives CDR1 SGHDN, CDR2 FVKESK. CDR3 bases: TGTGCCAGCAGCCTGATGGCAGGGCTCAAGGCTTTCTTT. It translates to CASSLMAGLKAFF.

J is TRBJ2-7 and V is TRBV19, with D perhaps TRBD2 (5 bases). The CDR3 runs 14 residues. V was cut by 10 bases and J by 0 bases, with 16 bases left in between. Germline V gene data show CDR1 as LNHDA and CDR2 as SQIVND (reference sequence). CDR3 loop: CATKERVSSYEQYF. DNA for the CDR3: TGTGCCACAAAGGAGAGGGTAAGCTCCTACGAGCAGTACTTC.

The chain has TRBV5-1 and TRBJ2-7; TRBD2 matches at 8 bases. CDR1 is SGHRS, CDR2 YFSETQ, per germline. With V trimmed by 4 bases and J by 2 bases, 14 bases remained unmatched. The CDR3 has 17 amino acids. The CDR3 nucleotides read TGCGCCAGCAGCGGGCCCGGGGGGGCCGGTCGCCCCTACGAGCAGTACTTC. Residues: CASSGPGGAGRPYEQYF.

V gene TRBV6-4 combines with J gene TRBJ1-6; D is perhaps TRBD1 (5 bases). Germline V gives CDR1 MRHNA, CDR2 SNTAGT. V was cut by 3 bases and J by 5 bases, with 20 bases left in between. This CDR3 has 18 residues. In DNA form, the CDR3 reads TGTGCCAGCAGTGAGAAAGTTTTGGGAGGGGCTGATAATTCACCCCTCCACTTT. This gives the protein CASSEKVLGGADNSPLHF.

The chain recombines TRBV9 with TRBJ1-2; 7 bases line up with TRBD1. Germline V gene lookup returns CDR1 SGDLS and CDR2 YYNGEE. The ends lost 0 bases at V and 2 bases at J; junction bases unmatched: 10. This CDR3 has 17 amino acids. The CDR3 region is CASSVGRTGQTNYGYTF. The CDR3, as DNA: TGTGCCAGCAGCGTAGGCAGGACGGGACAGACAAACTATGGCTACACCTTC.

This clone has only one observation. This sequence joins TRBV7-9 and TRBJ2-2; D remains unclear. Germline V gene lookup returns CDR1 SEHNR and CDR2 FQNEAQ (reference sequence). Deletions cut 6 bases from V and 4 bases from J, with 18 bases between. The CDR3 is made up of 16 amino acids. CDR3 bases: TGTGCCAGCAGTCCCCCCACCAAACGGTTCACCGGGGAGCTGTTTTTT. Amino acids: CASSPPTKRFTGELFF. The full variable domain, its missing parts supplied by reference TRBV7-9 and TRBJ2-2, is DTGVSQNPRHKITKRGQNVTFRCDPISEHNRLYWYRQTLGQGPEFLTYFQNEAQLEKSRLLSDRFSAERPKGSFSTLEIQRTEQGDSAMYLCASSPPTKRFTGELFFGEGSRLTVL.

V gene TRBV5-1 combines with J gene TRBJ1-1; 7 bases agree with TRBD1. The CDR3 spans 12 residues. Germline assignment: CDR1 SGHRS and CDR2 YFSETQ. Germline trimming cut 4 bases from V and 11 bases from J; bases unmatched to any gene: 8. The CDR3 coding sequence is TGCGCCAGCAGCGAGACAGGGCTTAAGGCTTTCTTT. Translating gives CASSETGLKAFF.

The chain carries TRBV11-2 and TRBJ1-3; D is uncertain. There are 16 residues in the CDR3. CDR1 and CDR2 from the germline V gene are SGHAT and FQNNGV. Trimming took 2 bases from V and 0 from J, leaving 11 bases between them. The CDR3 sequence is CASSLYRSDSGNTIYF. The CDR3 nucleotides are TGTGCCAGCAGCTTATATCGATCGGACTCTGGAAACACCATATATTTT.

The chain combines TRBV5-1 with TRBJ1-1, with 8 bases aligning to TRBD1. J gave up 4 bases and V 0 bases, and 5 bases lay outside the gene matches. Germline V gene data show CDR1 as SGHRS and CDR2 as YFSETQ. There are 15 residues in the CDR3. The CDR3 is CASSLDSRGLTEAFF. The CDR3, as DNA: TGCGCCAGCAGCTTGGATTCCAGGGGGCTCACTGAAGCTTTCTTT.

The gene calls are TRBV27 and TRBJ2-6; D remains ambiguous. This CDR3 is built from 13 residues. The germline gives CDR1 MNHEY, CDR2 SMNVEV (reference sequence). With 6 bases removed from V and 0 bases from J, the gap between germline ends came to 3 bases. CDR3 in amino acids: CASRISGANVLTF. CDR3 DNA sequence: TGTGCCAGCAGGATCTCTGGGGCCAACGTCCTGACTTTC.